A selection of T cell receptor beta chains follows, all from one sample in a study of CD8 T cells in ankylosing spondylitis. TCRdb processed the 5' RACE reads anew with MiXCR; each CDR3 protein has one entry. The sample contains 380,000 or so distinct CDR3 sequences, 20% to 25% of which appear only once. The sample was blood, either unsorted or a sorted T cell fraction (not recorded which). These TCRs come from a male donor with ankylosing spondylitis or in good health (not recorded which). CDR3s include the opening cysteine and the closing phenylalanine or tryptophan. D genes are given only for firm matches. Size is omitted from some rows. Given values are once, few, many or a class for expanded clones.

D,J,V,size,DNA,CDR3
TRBD1,TRBJ2-7,TRBV7-9,few,TGTGCCAGCAGGACCGGGACAGTCGAAGGGGAGCAGTACTTC,CASRTGTVEGEQYF
TRBD2,TRBJ2-1,TRBV2,NA,TGTGCCATCTGTACCGGACTAGCGGGGGGGTTTTCTTCCTACAATGAGCAGTTCTTC,CAICTGLAGGFSSYNEQFF
NA,TRBJ2-3,TRBV20-1,NA,TGCAGTGCCACAGTGGACCGCAACACAGATACGCAGTATTTT,CSATVDRNTDTQYF
NA,TRBJ2-5,TRBV1,NA,TGCACCAGCAGCCAAAAGGGGGAAGACAGGTGGAGGGAGACCCAGTACTTC,CTSSQKGEDRWRETQYF
NA,TRBJ2-3,TRBV11-1,NA,TGTGCCAGCAGCTTACTGATAGTGACCGGTACTAGCACAGATACGCAGTATTTT,CASSLLIVTGTSTDTQYF
TRBD2,TRBJ2-3,TRBV12-5,NA,TGTGCTAGTGGACTAGCGGGGGGAAGCACAGATACGCAGTATTTT,CASGLAGGSTDTQYF
TRBD2,TRBJ2-1,TRBV7-9,NA,TGTGCCAGCATCGGACTAGCGCCGAATGAGCAGTTCTTC,CASIGLAPNEQFF
TRBD2,TRBJ2-5,TRBV27,NA,TGTGCCAGCAGTCCTGGGACTAGCGGGGATGGAGAGACCCAGTACTTC,CASSPGTSGDGETQYF
TRBD1,TRBJ2-7,TRBV19,NA,TGTGCCAGTACCGGGACAGGGGTTCACGAGCAGTACTTC,CASTGTGVHEQYF
TRBD2,TRBJ2-7,TRBV5-1,NA,TGCGCCAGCAGCTTGGAGCGGGGGGCCTCCTACGAGCAGTACTTC,CASSLERGASYEQYF
TRBD1,TRBJ2-1,TRBV27,NA,TGTGCCAGCAGGCCCGGGACAGGCAATGTTGAGCAGTTCTTC,CASRPGTGNVEQFF
TRBD1,TRBJ2-1,TRBV12-3/TRBV12-4,many,TGTGCCAGCAGCCCGAACGCCGGGACAGGGACCGATGAGCAGTTCTTC,CASSPNAGTGTDEQFF
TRBD2,TRBJ2-1,TRBV29-1,NA,TGCAGCATTTTCGGGGGGGCCGTCGATGAGCAGTTCTTC,CSIFGGAVDEQFF
TRBD1,TRBJ2-3,TRBV7-2,NA,TGTGCCAGCAGCGCCGGGACAGGTTCCACAGATACGCAGTATTTT,CASSAGTGSTDTQYF
TRBD1,TRBJ1-5,TRBV4-1,many,TGCGCCAGCAGCCAGGACAGGGATGGCAATCAGCCCCAGCATTTT,CASSQDRDGNQPQHF
TRBD2,TRBJ2-7,TRBV4-1,NA,TGCGCCAGCAGCCAAGTTGCTAGCGGGGTCTACGAGCAGTACTTC,CASSQVASGVYEQYF
NA,TRBJ2-5,TRBV11-2,NA,TGTGCCAGCAGCCCGGCGACATGGGAGACCCAGTACTTC,CASSPATWETQYF
NA,TRBJ2-3,TRBV12-3/TRBV12-4,NA,TGTGCCAGCCAGGGTAATACGCAGTATTTT,CASQGNTQYF
NA,TRBJ2-5,TRBV29-1,NA,TGCAGCGTTGAAGGTCGCGGGGAAGAGACCCAGTACTTC,CSVEGRGEETQYF
TRBD2,TRBJ2-1,TRBV7-2,few,TGTGCCAGCAGCCAGACTAGCGGGGGGTGGAATGAGCAGTTCTTC,CASSQTSGGWNEQFF
NA,TRBJ2-7,TRBV12-3/TRBV12-4,many,TGTGCCAGCAGTCACGGGACGGGACTCTACGAGCAGTACTTC,CASSHGTGLYEQYF
TRBD2,TRBJ2-2,TRBV4-1,NA,TGCGCCAGCAGCCAAGGGACTAGCGGGGGATACACCGGGGAGCTGTTTTTT,CASSQGTSGGYTGELFF
TRBD2,TRBJ2-1,TRBV9,few,TGTGCCAGCAGCGTAGGCCCCGGGGGACTAGTCAAGGGTGAGCAGTTCTTC,CASSVGPGGLVKGEQFF